Below, 9 T cell receptor beta chains from the same sample are listed, as sequenced in a study of CD8+CD57+ T cells in acquired aplastic anemia. Template material for TCR beta VDJ and CDR3 profiling consisted of genomic DNA. TCRdb recomputed calls from the reads with MiXCR, one row per CDR3 protein. The sample includes about 40,000 distinct CDR3 sequences, roughly three fifths seen only once; the top ten take roughly three fifths. Sequencing involved patients with CD8+CD57+ cell expansion previously shown by flow cytometry. Sequencing was done on a sample of sorted CD4+, CD8+, or CD8+CD57+ T cells (not recorded which) from PBMCs. The receptors were sampled from a human donor with aplastic anemia.

Regarding this clonotype: One junction end disagrees with the germline gene, perhaps due to a read error. The chain couples TRBV29-1 to TRBJ2-1, with 8 bases aligning to TRBD2. The CDR3 contains 15 residues. The germline gives CDR1 SQVTM, CDR2 ANQGSEA. This CDR3 is CASSSGGSSYNEQSF. The DNA of the CDR3 is TGTGCCAGCAGTTCGGGGGGGAGCTCCTACAATGAGCAGTCCTTC.

The chain uses TRBV29-1 and TRBJ1-2; D not certain. Between the trimmed V and J ends, which lost 5 bases and 0 bases, there was a span of 10 bases. The germline gives CDR1 SQVTM, CDR2 ANQGSEA. This CDR3 spans 13 amino acids. CDR3 sequence reads: CSVLDRSNYGYTF. CDR3 in DNA: TGCAGCGTTTTGGACCGATCTAACTATGGCTACACCTTC.

This clonotype has more than one count but fewer than ten. This clone may be a read error of a much larger clone one base away. The chain has TRBV6-1 and TRBJ2-6; D remains unclear. The CDR3 length is 15 residues. Germline values: CDR1 MNHNS, CDR2 SASEGT. Trimming took 5 bases from V and 0 from J, leaving 8 bases between them. In DNA, the CDR3 is TGTGCCAGCAGTCTACGAGCCTCTGGGGCCAACGTCCTGACTTTC. Its translation: CASSLRASGANVLTF.

The chain recombines TRBV20-1 with TRBJ2-5, with 11 positions matching TRBD2. This CDR3 spans 14 amino acids. Germline-derived CDR1 and CDR2 are DFQATT and SNEGSKA (reference sequence). Trimming cost V 6 bases and J 2 bases; bases outside gene matches: 5. The chain's CDR3 is CSATRTSGQETQYF. The DNA for the CDR3 is TGCAGTGCGACACGGACTAGCGGGCAAGAGACCCAGTACTTC.

The rearrangement links TRBV25-1 to TRBJ2-1; TRBD1 aligns across 10 bases. Germline V gives CDR1 MGHDK, CDR2 SYGVNS. The CDR3 is made up of 15 amino acids. Trimming cost V 2 bases and J 6 bases; bases outside gene matches: 4. CDR3 protein: CASSEVGQGRNEQFF. The CDR3 region has the DNA TGTGCCAGCAGTGAAGTGGGACAGGGGCGCAATGAGCAGTTCTTC. The full variable domain, rest sourced from reference TRBV25-1 and TRBJ2-1, is EADIYQTPRYLVIGTGKKITLECSQTMGHDKMYWYQQDPGMELHLIHYSYGVNSTEKGDLSSESTVSRIRTEHFPLTLESARPSHTSQYLCASSEVGQGRNEQFFGPGTRLTVL.

J is TRBJ2-1 and V is TRBV25-1, with D unresolved. Trimming removed 3 bases from V and 5 bases from J, with 8 bases in between. CDR1 is MGHDK and CDR2 is SYGVNS in the germline V gene. CDR3 length: 13 amino acids. CDR3 in amino acids: CASSEVPHNEQFF. The CDR3 DNA reads TGTGCCAGCAGTGAGGTCCCCCACAATGAGCAGTTCTTC.

This clonotype was observed many times. The genes are TRBV7-9 and TRBJ2-7; D remains ambiguous. Germline lookup yields CDR1 SEHNR and CDR2 FQNEAQ (reference sequence). CDR3 size: 12 residues. V lost 4 bases to trimming and J lost 7 bases, with 11 bases between them. The CDR3 DNA sequence: TGTGCCAGCAGCTCCGACCTGGGGGAGCAGTACTTC. Its translation is CASSSDLGEQYF. The full variable domain, completed using reference TRBV7-9 and TRBJ2-7, is DTGVSQNPRHKITKRGQNVTFRCDPISEHNRLYWYRQTLGQGPEFLTYFQNEAQLEKSRLLSDRFSAERPKGSFSTLEIQRTEQGDSAMYLCASSSDLGEQYFGPGTRLTVT.

The V call is TRBV15, the J call TRBJ2-1, with 9 bases that match TRBD2. V dropped 1 base and J dropped 8; count of bases not matched to a gene: 9. The CDR3 totals 16 residues. CDR1 is LNHNV and CDR2 is YYDKDF in the germline V gene (reference sequence). The CDR3 DNA follows: TGTGCCACCAGCAGAGTAGCGGGGGCCAAGGTGGATGAGCAGTTCTTC. This sequence encodes CATSRVAGAKVDEQFF.

This clonotype occurred many times. The CDR3 DNA sequence: TGTGCCAGCAGCTCCCCGGGACAGGGGTTGGAGCAGTACTTC. This gives the protein CASSSPGQGLEQYF. V is TRBV7-8 and J is TRBJ2-7, with TRBD1 matching over 10 bases. V was clipped by 4 bases and J by 7 bases; unmatched bases: 7. The CDR3 contains 14 residues. From germline, CDR1 is SGHVS and CDR2 FQNEAQ.